Detailed here is one TCR beta chain. Its specific antigen is unknown. No clone much larger than this one lies a single base away; base qualities are absent. CDR1 and CDR2 are drawn from the germline V gene: MGHDK, SYGVNS. The CDR3 holds 14 amino acids from the cysteine to the phenylalanine. The DNA shown is the 42-base CDR3, in frame from base 1. The germline ends are 9 bases apart after V is trimmed by 0 bases and J by 4 bases. This sample is drawn from a study of T cell changes during pregnancy in multiple sclerosis (dated 2019 in TCRdb). About the full investigation: In women with multiple sclerosis, the researchers looked at how the T cell repertoire shifted as pregnancy progressed.

Library preparation employed the immunoSEQ multiplex PCR assay. TCRdb holds this immuneACCESS table with in-frame rearrangements only. Some clones are missing; in checked studies, unresolved V genes explain under half, and the rest has no known cause. In this sample the table shows 45,000 to 70,000 clones, about 90% of which occur a single time. Roughly 0.2% of the sample comes from the top ten. Recombination joined TRBV25-1 with TRBJ1-2, and possibly TRBD1, on 6 matching bases. Source: CD4+ T cells from peripheral blood mononuclear cells, taken in the second trimester of pregnancy. This clonotype originated in a female donor with multiple sclerosis, enrolled in a pregnancy study. The DNA reads TGTGCCAGCAGTGAATACGGGGGGCTCTATGGCTACACCTTC. Its translation reads: CASSEYGGLYGYTF.